One and the same sample provided the 10 T cell receptor beta chains below, sequenced in a study of Ad26.COV2.S vaccination and SARS-CoV-2 variants. Treatment indicated: some 20 received Ad26.COV2.S at low or high dose, single or two shots; 5 received placebo; per-sample allocation not given. Samples analyzed were those drawn on day 63 after the first vaccine or placebo injection. The data were produced by immunoSEQ multiplex PCR, yet TCRdb's version contains in-frame clones alone and is incomplete. Altogether some 340,000 clones are present, roughly 86% being singletons, with the ten largest covering 1.5% to 2.5%. The sequenced sample was peripheral blood, obtained in a trial of Ad26.COV2.S vaccine versus placebo. The source of these receptors is a person aged 18-60 years who received the Ad26.COV2.S COVID-19 vaccine or a placebo.

The V call is TRBV4-3, the J call TRBJ2-7, with D uncertain. The germline gives CDR1 LGHNA, CDR2 YSLEER. The CDR3 spans 15 residues. Trimming stripped 1 base from V and 0 bases from J, with 10 bases between. CDR3 in amino acids: CASSQAPRSSYEQYF. Here the CDR3 DNA reads TGCGCCAGCAGCCAAGCACCCAGGAGCTCCTACGAGCAGTACTTC.

CDR3 DNA: TGTGCCAGCAGTTCCTTGGACCGGCTTGTGGGAGGCTACACCTTC. Translated, it gives CASSSLDRLVGGYTF. The rearrangement links TRBV6-2 or TRBV6-3 to TRBJ1-2; D is uncertain. CDR1 is MNHEY, CDR2 SVGEGT, per germline. Between the trimmed V and J ends, which lost 4 bases and 8 bases, there was a span of 20 bases. The CDR3 totals 15 residues.

This chain links TRBV6-4 with TRBJ2-3; 10 nucleotides align to TRBD2. The CDR3 spans 16 residues. V trimming: 0 bases; J trimming: 4 bases; junction bases outside the gene matches: 4. The V gene's germline CDR1 is MRHNA and CDR2 SNTAGT. DNA for the CDR3: TGTGCCAGCAGTGACTCTGCCAGCGGGGGGGCAGATACGCAGTATTTT. Translating gives CASSDSASGGADTQYF.

The rearrangement joins TRBV2 to TRBJ2-1; 9 bases agree with TRBD2. The V segment lost 11 bases and the J segment 0 bases; nucleotides outside the gene matches: 14. Germline loops: CDR1 SNHLY, CDR2 FYNNEI. The CDR3 runs to 17 residues. The CDR3 sequence is CAGKSPSGDSSYNEQFF. DNA of the CDR3: TGTGCCGGCAAAAGTCCTAGCGGGGATAGCTCCTACAATGAGCAGTTCTTC.

The J gene is TRBJ1-5, the V gene TRBV25-1, with 9 bases lining up with TRBD1. The CDR3 loop spans 15 amino acids. The V gene's germline CDR1 is MGHDK and CDR2 SYGVNS. With V trimmed by 4 bases and J by 3 bases, 4 bases remained unmatched. CDR3 protein: CASSAGQGFNQPQHF. The DNA for the CDR3 is TGTGCCAGCAGTGCGGGACAGGGTTTCAATCAGCCCCAGCATTTT.

The V and J genes are TRBV5-4 and TRBJ1-1, with a tentative D call TRBD1 (6 bases). The CDR3 loop spans 16 amino acids. With 2 bases removed from V and 1 base from J, the gap between germline ends came to 15 bases. The germline gives CDR1 SGHNT, CDR2 YYREEE (reference sequence). The CDR3 loop reads CASSFWQGRGNTEAFF. The CDR3 DNA reads as TGTGCCAGCAGCTTCTGGCAGGGGCGAGGGAACACTGAAGCTTTCTTT.

The rearrangement joins TRBV19 to TRBJ2-1; D is undetermined. Per the germline V gene, CDR1 is LNHDA and CDR2 is SQIVND (reference sequence). The germline V and J ends were trimmed by 6 bases and 8 bases, with 17 bases remaining between them. This CDR3 comprises 14 residues. CDR3 sequence (DNA): TGTGCCAGTAGACGGACCTTAGGAGAGTATGAGCAGTTCTTC. It translates to CASRRTLGEYEQFF.

The chain's CDR3 is CASSPSDRGFIHGYTF. The CDR3, as DNA: TGTGCCAGCAGCCCATCCGACAGGGGGTTTATCCATGGCTACACCTTC. The chain is built from TRBV7-9 and TRBJ1-2, with 9 bases matching TRBD1. The CDR3 is 16 residues long. Germline assignment: CDR1 SEHNR and CDR2 FQNEAQ (reference sequence). V dropped 5 bases and J dropped 6; count of bases not matched to a gene: 13.

The chain employs TRBV5-1 and TRBJ2-2, with no clear D. V lost 2 bases and J 4 bases, leaving 15 bases between the germline ends. The germline V gene has CDR1 SGHRS and CDR2 YFSETQ. The CDR3 length is 16 residues. As DNA, the CDR3 is TGCGCCAGCAGCTTCGACCCCATTCCTCTCACCGGGGAGCTGTTTTTT. This gives the protein CASSFDPIPLTGELFF.

This chain uses TRBV11-2 with TRBJ2-7; D gene ambiguous. Germline V gives CDR1 SGHAT, CDR2 FQNNGV. The CDR3 loop spans 13 amino acids. With 0 bases removed from V and 3 bases from J, the gap between germline ends came to 6 bases. CDR3 DNA sequence: TGTGCCAGCAGCTTAGAGGGCGGCTACGAGCAGTACTTC. Amino acids: CASSLEGGYEQYF.